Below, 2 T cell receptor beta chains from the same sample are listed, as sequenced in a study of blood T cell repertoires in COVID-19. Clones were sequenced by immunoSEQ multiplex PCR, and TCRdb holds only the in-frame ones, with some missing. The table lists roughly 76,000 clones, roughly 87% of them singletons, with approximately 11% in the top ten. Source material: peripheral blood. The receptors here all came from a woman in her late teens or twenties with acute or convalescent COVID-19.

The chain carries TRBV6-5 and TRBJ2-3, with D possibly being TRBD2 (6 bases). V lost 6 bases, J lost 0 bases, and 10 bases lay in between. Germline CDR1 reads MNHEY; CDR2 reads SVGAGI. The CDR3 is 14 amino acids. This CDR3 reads CASRTRDSTDTQYF. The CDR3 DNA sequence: TGTGCCAGCAGGACTAGGGACAGCACAGATACGCAGTATTTT.

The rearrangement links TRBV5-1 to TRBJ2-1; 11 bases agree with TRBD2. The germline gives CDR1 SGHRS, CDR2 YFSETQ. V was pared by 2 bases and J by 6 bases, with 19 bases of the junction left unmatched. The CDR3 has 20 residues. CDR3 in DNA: TGCGCCAGCAGCTTAAGACTGACTAGCGGGACGGGGGATTTGGGCAATGAGCAGTTCTTC. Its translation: CASSLRLTSGTGDLGNEQFF.